This entry is about one T cell receptor beta chain. Its antigen is not known. The CDR3 consists of 16 residues. Trimming removed 3 bases at V and 1 base at J, with 16 bases between. This entry is derived from a study of T cell responses to AZD1222 COVID-19 vaccine. Study outcomes and limitations: Spike-specific TCR breadth and depth rose after two AZD1222 doses.

The table came from immunoSEQ multiplex PCR; TCRdb's copy has only in-frame clones and leaves some out. This sample has 150,000 to 200,000 clones; less than 95% occur once, and the top ten carry 2.5% to 3.5%. The origin of this receptor is an adult in good health. The V call is TRBV5-3, the J call TRBJ1-1, with D maybe TRBD1 (5 bases). TRBV5-3 is treated as an ORF (open reading frame) with a function not yet certain. The sequenced sample was peripheral blood, obtained on day 0 of AZD1222 vaccination. The CDR3 DNA follows: TGTGCCAGAAGCTGCCCCCTTTCCACAGGGAACACTGAAGCTTTCTTT. This codes for CARSCPLSTGNTEAFF.